The next 28 T cell receptor beta chains were all read from a single sample in a study of metastatic and nonmetastatic thyroid tumors. With MiXCR, TCRdb reprocessed the PCR reads. This sample has 25,000 to 35,000 clones, with about a sixth found just once. Until they underwent thyroid surgery, no patient had received any treatment. The sample was blood. The receptor set was obtained from a female donor with papillary thyroid cancer or a benign thyroid nodule (not recorded which). Some clones in this sample may be carry-over from other donors' samples.

Many counts were recorded for this clone. The rearrangement uses TRBV20-1 and TRBJ2-1; D remains unclear. The germline V gene encodes CDR1 DFQATT and CDR2 SNEGSKA (reference sequence). CDR3 length: 12 amino acids. V was clipped by 1 base and J by 10 bases, with 11 bases between them. DNA for the CDR3: TGCAGTGCTAGAGGGCCCAGTGGGGAGCAGTTCTTC. Its protein is CSARGPSGEQFF.

In its sample, this clone was seen many times. The chain combines TRBV20-1 with TRBJ2-5; a possible D gene is TRBD2 (6 bases). Trimming took off 3 bases at V and 0 bases at J, with 8 bases between the two ends. CDR3 length: 13 amino acids. The germline V gene has CDR1 DFQATT and CDR2 SNEGSKA (reference sequence). The CDR3 is CSASRGNQETQYF. The CDR3 nucleotides are TGCAGTGCTAGTCGCGGGAACCAAGAGACCCAGTACTTC.

The chain has TRBV11-3 and TRBJ2-7; D possibly corresponds to TRBD1 (6 bases). This CDR3 comprises 14 residues. Germline-derived CDR1 and CDR2 are SGHNT and YENEEA. Trimming stripped 4 bases from V and 0 bases from J, with 10 bases between. CDR3 DNA sequence: TGTGCCAGCAGCTCGGGGACACTCTCCTACGAGCAGTACTTC. This translates into CASSSGTLSYEQYF.

This clone has ten or more counts. The chain carries TRBV7-9 and TRBJ2-3; D possibly corresponds to TRBD2 (5 bases). The CDR3 totals 13 residues. Trimming shortened V by 8 bases and J by 8 bases, and 17 bases separated the two germline ends. Germline V gives CDR1 SEHNR, CDR2 FQNEAQ (reference sequence). This CDR3 is CASVRVGGGTQYF. CDR3 coding DNA: TGTGCCAGCGTCCGGGTTGGAGGAGGTACGCAGTATTTT. Based on the CDR3 plus reference TRBV7-9 and TRBJ2-3, the full variable domain is DTGVSQNPRHKITKRGQNVTFRCDPISEHNRLYWYRQTLGQGPEFLTYFQNEAQLEKSRLLSDRFSAERPKGSFSTLEIQRTEQGDSAMYLCASVRVGGGTQYFGPGTRLTVL.

By proportion, this clone is medium-sized. V and J are TRBV24-1 and TRBJ2-7; the match to TRBD1 covers 12 bases. Germline CDR1 is KGHDR and CDR2 is SFDVKD. CDR3 length: 14 amino acids. V trimming: 7 bases; J trimming: 5 bases; junction bases outside the gene matches: 5. The CDR3 sequence: CATSLGQGADEQYF. CDR3 sequence (DNA): TGTGCCACCAGCCTGGGACAGGGGGCAGACGAGCAGTACTTC.

This clone was counted at least ten times. V and J are TRBV4-3 and TRBJ2-7; D is unresolved. Germline V gives CDR1 LGHNA, CDR2 YSLEER. This CDR3 has 15 amino acids. The V and J ends lost 0 bases and 2 bases respectively, with 11 bases between them. In nucleotides, the CDR3 is TGCGCCAGCAGCCAAGATCATGAGAGGCCCTACGAGCAGTACTTC. Protein sequence: CASSQDHERPYEQYF.

This clone was found many times. The chain is built from TRBV6-5 and TRBJ2-1; TRBD1 or TRBD2 may be the D gene (6 bases each). This CDR3 spans 16 amino acids. Germline CDR1 is MNHEY and CDR2 is SVGAGI. The V end was cut by 1 base, the J end by 5 bases, with 15 bases between. In DNA form, the CDR3 reads TGTGCCAGCAGTTACTTCGTGACTAGGGGGGACAATGAGCAGTTCTTC. Protein: CASSYFVTRGDNEQFF.

This clone was recorded a few times. This sequence joins TRBV6-1 and TRBJ1-2; D not certain. CDR3 length equals 14 residues. V was shortened by 6 bases and J by 3 bases, with 14 bases between the two germline ends. Germline values: CDR1 MNHNS, CDR2 SASEGT. The CDR3, as DNA: TGTGCCAGCAGCTCAACCCCCGGGCACTATGGCTACACCTTC. It encodes CASSSTPGHYGYTF.

This clone showed up many times. The chain employs TRBV29-1 and TRBJ1-1; D is possibly TRBD1 (5 bases). Germline values: CDR1 SQVTM, CDR2 ANQGSEA. Trimming left V 3 bases short and J 8 bases short, with 10 bases between. The CDR3 loop spans 11 amino acids. The DNA for the CDR3 is TGCAGCGTTGATGACAGTCTAGAAGCTTTCTTT. As protein: CSVDDSLEAFF.

This clone was recorded at least ten times. The chain links TRBV11-1 to TRBJ2-5; the match to TRBD1 covers 9 bases. The CDR3 consists of 15 residues. The V gene end was trimmed by 5 bases and the J gene end by 3 bases; junction bases not matched to a gene: 7. Germline lookup yields CDR1 SGHAT and CDR2 FQDESV (reference sequence). CDR3 coding DNA: TGTGCCAGCAGCCCTGCGACAGGGGGGGAAGAGACCCAGTACTTC. Amino acids: CASSPATGGEETQYF.

The sample holds many counts of this clone. The J gene is TRBJ2-2, the V gene TRBV9, with no clear D. This CDR3 is 15 amino acids long. From germline, CDR1 is SGDLS and CDR2 YYNGEE. With 0 bases removed from V and 4 bases from J, the gap between germline ends came to 10 bases. The CDR3 loop reads CASSVAPTGTGELFF. The CDR3 DNA reads as TGTGCCAGCAGCGTAGCCCCTACGGGCACCGGGGAGCTGTTTTTT.

This clone was counted a few times. Mismatch with germline at one junction end may stem from a read error. V usage is TRBV28 and J usage is TRBJ1-2; D possibly corresponds to TRBD1 (6 bases). The CDR3 has 13 residues. Germline V gene data show CDR1 as MDHEN and CDR2 as SYDVKM. The CDR3 region is CSSRPPPGDVYTF. Here the CDR3 DNA reads TGTTCCAGCAGGCCGCCTCCAGGGGATGTCTACACCTTC.

This clone was counted at least ten times. The chain has TRBV12-3 or TRBV12-4 and TRBJ2-1; D perhaps matches TRBD2 (6 bases). The CDR3 covers 14 residues. Trimming took 6 bases from V and 4 from J, leaving 13 bases between them. The CDR3 DNA reads TGTGCCAGCAGCCGTTCGGAGGGGTACAATGAGCAGTTCTTC. Protein: CASSRSEGYNEQFF.

This clone was counted only a few times. The V and J genes are TRBV2 and TRBJ2-5; D possibly uses TRBD1 or TRBD2 (5 bases each). Germline V gene lookup returns CDR1 SNHLY and CDR2 FYNNEI. The CDR3 loop spans 14 amino acids. V lost 6 bases and J 4 bases, leaving 15 bases between the germline ends. The CDR3 reads CASRAGTGRETQYF. The CDR3 DNA is TGTGCCAGCAGGGCCGGGACCGGGCGAGAGACCCAGTACTTC.

About this clone itself: The same CDR3 also results from other DNA sequences found in this sample. The chain joins TRBV28 to TRBJ2-1; D is unresolved. The CDR3 runs to 15 residues. Per the germline V gene, CDR1 is MDHEN and CDR2 is SYDVKM. Deletions cut 10 bases from V and 0 bases from J, with 16 bases between. Here the CDR3 reads CAIIPVSSSYNEQFF. The CDR3 region has the DNA TGTGCCATCATTCCCGTTAGCTCCTCCTACAATGAGCAGTTCTTC.

This clone was seen repeatedly, ten times or more. This chain joins TRBV7-9 and TRBJ2-1; 9 nucleotides agree with TRBD1. CDR1 is SEHNR, CDR2 FQNEAQ, per germline (reference sequence). J gave up 8 bases and V 5 bases, and 7 bases lay outside the gene matches. The CDR3 is 14 residues long. CDR3 DNA: TGTGCCAGCAGCCCAGGACAGGGGCGGGATGAGCAGTTCTTC. Its protein is CASSPGQGRDEQFF.

This rearrangement joins TRBV19 to TRBJ1-1; 7 bases agree with TRBD1. The ends lost 5 bases at V and 5 bases at J; junction bases unmatched: 8. This CDR3 contains 14 residues. Germline CDR1 LNHDA, CDR2 SQIVND (reference sequence). The CDR3 loop is CASSATGLGTEAFF. Here the CDR3 DNA reads TGTGCCAGTAGTGCGACAGGGTTGGGAACTGAAGCTTTCTTT.

On this clone itself: One junction end does not reproduce the germline sequence, and a read error may be involved. This chain uses TRBV7-6 with TRBJ1-5; 9 bases line up with TRBD1. The CDR3 is made up of 15 amino acids. Looked up from germline, CDR1 is SGHVS and CDR2 is FNYEAQ. The CDR3 protein is CASILGQGWNQPQHF. CDR3 nucleotides: TGTGCCAGCATCTTAGGACAGGGGTGGAATCAGCCCCAGCATTTT.

As for this clone: Given a much more abundant clone one base away, this may be a read error. The chain couples TRBV29-1 to TRBJ2-1; 10 nucleotides agree with TRBD2. Germline V gene sequence: CDR1 SQVTM, CDR2 ANQGSEA. The CDR3 has 13 amino acids. CDR3 coding DNA: TGCAGCATTGATTCGGGAAGCGGGAGGGCCGCGTTCTTC. Amino acid sequence: CSIDSGSGRAAFF.

In this sample, this clone turned up many times. The V gene is TRBV3-1, the J gene TRBJ1-1, with 9 bases aligning to TRBD1. V shed 0 bases, J shed 7 bases, and the junction held 12 bases outside the gene matches. CDR1 and CDR2 from the germline V gene are LGHDT and YNNKEL (reference sequence). This CDR3 has 17 residues. In DNA, the CDR3 is TGTGCCAGCAGCCAAGATCTTCTTGGGACAGGGAAGGTTGAAGCTTTCTTT. Encoded protein: CASSQDLLGTGKVEAFF.

This clone has at least ten counts. The V and J genes are TRBV19 and TRBJ2-7, with D possibly matching TRBD1 (6 bases). V was pared by 1 base and J by 2 bases, with 9 bases between. Per the germline V gene, CDR1 is LNHDA and CDR2 is SQIVND (reference sequence). The CDR3 contains 14 residues. The CDR3 reads CASSIGDITYEQYF. The CDR3 nucleotides are TGTGCCAGTAGTATAGGGGACATAACCTACGAGCAGTACTTC.

The sample holds many counts of this clone. The chain combines TRBV20-1 with TRBJ2-7, with 7 bases aligning to TRBD2. The length of the CDR3 is 14 residues. J lost 4 bases, V lost 3 bases, and 9 bases had no gene match. Germline V gives CDR1 DFQATT, CDR2 SNEGSKA (reference sequence). CDR3 coding DNA: TGCAGTGCTAGTTCGCCGGGAGGCGTGTACGAGCAGTACTTC. Translation gives CSASSPGGVYEQYF.

This clone was counted many times. A much larger clone differs by one base, so this may be a read error. Other DNA variants within this sample encode the same CDR3. The gene calls are TRBV20-1 and TRBJ2-7; D unclear. Trimming took 3 bases from V and 6 from J, leaving 9 bases between them. The CDR3 consists of 11 residues. Germline V lookup: CDR1 DFQATT, CDR2 SNEGSKA (reference sequence). The CDR3 DNA reads TGCAGTGCTAGTGGCCCTCTCGAGCAGTACTTC. Translation gives CSASGPLEQYF.

In the case of this clone: Relative to the germline gene, one junction end is altered; a read error may explain this. The chain joins TRBV5-1 to TRBJ2-5; possibly TRBD1 or TRBD2 for D (5 bases each). This CDR3 region has 15 residues. CDR1 and CDR2 (germline): SGHRS, YFSETQ. CDR3 protein: CASGLGAGLRDTQYF. The CDR3 DNA is TGCGCCAGCGGCTTGGGAGCAGGGCTGAGGGATACCCAGTACTTC. Full variable domain (missing parts from reference TRBV5-1 and TRBJ2-5): KAGVTQTPRYLIKTRGQQVTLSCSPISGHRSVSWYQQTPGQGLQFLFEYFSETQRNKGNFPGRFSGRQFSNSRSEMNVSTLELGDSALYLCASGLGAGLRDTQYFGPGTRLLVL.

In regard to this clone: A read error is likely, as this CDR3 ends without the conserved phenylalanine or tryptophan. The CDR3 coding sequence is TGTGCCAACTCACCGCCGGGACCGAGTTCTGGAAACACCATATATTCT. It codes for CANSPPGPSSGNTIYS. The chain combines TRBV18 with TRBJ1-3, with D perhaps matching TRBD1 (5 bases). Germline V gene lookup returns CDR1 KGHSH and CDR2 LQKENI. This CDR3 has 16 residues.

This clone was observed at least ten times. CDR3 region: CSAQGSASNQPQHF. The CDR3, as DNA: TGCAGTGCTCAGGGGTCCGCTAGCAATCAGCCCCAGCATTTT. The chain couples TRBV20-1 to TRBJ1-5; TRBD1 is a possible D gene (6 bases). V lost 5 bases and J 0 bases, leaving 11 bases between the germline ends. The CDR3 length is 14 residues. Per germline, CDR1 DFQATT and CDR2 SNEGSKA (reference sequence).

This clone has a count of ten or more. This chain joins TRBV9 and TRBJ2-1, with unresolved D. The V gene's germline CDR1 is SGDLS and CDR2 YYNGEE. V gave up 7 bases and J gave up 9 bases, with 20 bases separating them. The CDR3 runs to 14 residues. The chain's CDR3 is CASGRSEVVGEQFF. Here the CDR3 DNA reads TGTGCCAGCGGCCGGAGTGAAGTTGTCGGTGAGCAGTTCTTC.

In its sample, this clone was seen many times. The chain is built from TRBV6-2 or TRBV6-3 and TRBJ1-2; D is unclear. Germline-derived CDR1 and CDR2 are MNHEY and SVGEGT. The CDR3 length is 13 residues. Trimming shortened V by 7 bases and J by 4 bases, and 13 bases separated the two germline ends. CDR3 sequence (DNA): TGTGCCAGCACCACGAGGACGGGCTATGGCTACACCTTC. This sequence encodes CASTTRTGYGYTF.